This TCR beta chain derives from a study of human T cells and chemical hapten exposure. The CDR3 runs 17 residues. V was shortened by 5 bases and J by 1 base, with 20 bases between the two germline ends. Time point here: patch test 1, 2 weeks after DPC sensitization. This sample's treatment: therapeutic diphenylcyclopropenone sensitization with weekly scalp DPC. This clonotype was observed a few times. One entry per CDR3 protein results from TCRdb running MiXCR on the RACE reads. The data hold 70,000 to 80,000 distinct CDR3 sequences, with 25% to 40% observed a single time. Sequencing was performed on whole blood, taken in connection with sensitization to the hapten diphenylcyclopropenone (DPC). This TCR was sampled from a man in his forties with alopecia areata. Some clones in this sample may be carry-over from other donors' samples. The chain has TRBV12-3 or TRBV12-4 and TRBJ1-1; TRBD1 is a possible D gene (5 bases). CDR3 sequence reads: CASSLLSGRWENTEAFF. Written as DNA, the CDR3 is TGTGCCAGCAGTCTCTTATCGGGACGGTGGGAGAACACTGAAGCTTTCTTT.